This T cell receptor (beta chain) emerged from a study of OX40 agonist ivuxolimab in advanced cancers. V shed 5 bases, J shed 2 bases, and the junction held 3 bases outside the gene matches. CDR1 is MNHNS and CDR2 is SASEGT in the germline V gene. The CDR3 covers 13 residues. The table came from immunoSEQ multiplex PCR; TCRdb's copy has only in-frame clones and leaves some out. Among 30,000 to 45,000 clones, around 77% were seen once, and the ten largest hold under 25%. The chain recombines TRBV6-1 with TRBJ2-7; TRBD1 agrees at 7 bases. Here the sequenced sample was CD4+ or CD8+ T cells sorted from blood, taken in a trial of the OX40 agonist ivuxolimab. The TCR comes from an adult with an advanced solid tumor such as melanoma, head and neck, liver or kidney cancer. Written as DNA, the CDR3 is TGTGCCAGCAGTCAGGGGGACACCTACGAGCAGTACTTC. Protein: CASSQGDTYEQYF.